This TCR beta chain was sequenced in a study of blood T cell repertoires in COVID-19. Original handling: Reference gene primers were amplified, and this amplification served to estimate nucleated cell counts. The method was immunoSEQ multiplex PCR; TCRdb's version includes in-frame clones alone and lacks a portion of them. V, J and clone size reflect that table, while D and trimming were determined from the DNA. The table has tens of thousands of clones, approximately 80% seen once. In Seattle, patients joined the study during active infection and were tracked longitudinally. The table lists this clone with a few counts. This CDR3 is 12 amino acids long. The germline V gene has CDR1 MNHEY and CDR2 SVGAGI. V lost 9 bases, J lost 1 base, and 9 bases lay in between.

Specimen: peripheral blood. V is TRBV6-5 and J is TRBJ1-1, with a possible D match to TRBD1 (6 bases). The source is a young man with COVID-19, enrolled during active disease. The CDR3 region is CASTGPNTEAFF. The CDR3 nucleotides are TGTGCCAGTACAGGGCCGAACACTGAAGCTTTCTTT.